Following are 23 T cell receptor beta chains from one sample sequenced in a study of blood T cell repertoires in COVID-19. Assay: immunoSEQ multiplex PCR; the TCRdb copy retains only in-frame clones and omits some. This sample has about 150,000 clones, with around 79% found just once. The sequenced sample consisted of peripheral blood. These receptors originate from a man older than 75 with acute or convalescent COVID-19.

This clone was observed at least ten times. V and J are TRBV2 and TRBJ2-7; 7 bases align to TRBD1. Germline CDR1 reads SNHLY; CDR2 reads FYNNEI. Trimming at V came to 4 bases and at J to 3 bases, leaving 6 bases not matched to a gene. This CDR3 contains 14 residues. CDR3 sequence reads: CASSAAGGVYEQYF. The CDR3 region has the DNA TGTGCCAGCAGTGCGGCAGGGGGAGTCTACGAGCAGTACTTC.

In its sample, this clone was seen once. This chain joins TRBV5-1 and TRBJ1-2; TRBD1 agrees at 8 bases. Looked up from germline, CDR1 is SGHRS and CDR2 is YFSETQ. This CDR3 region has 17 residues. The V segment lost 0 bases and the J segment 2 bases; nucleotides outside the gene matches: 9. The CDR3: CASSLGLPTGANYGYTF. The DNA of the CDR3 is TGCGCCAGCAGCTTGGGACTCCCGACAGGGGCGAACTATGGCTACACCTTC.

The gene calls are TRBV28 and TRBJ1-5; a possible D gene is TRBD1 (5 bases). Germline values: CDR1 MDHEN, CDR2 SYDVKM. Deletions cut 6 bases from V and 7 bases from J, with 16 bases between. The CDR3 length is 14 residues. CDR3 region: CASSLVETEQPQHF. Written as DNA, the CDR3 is TGTGCCAGCAGCCTGGTTGAGACAGAACAGCCCCAGCATTTT.

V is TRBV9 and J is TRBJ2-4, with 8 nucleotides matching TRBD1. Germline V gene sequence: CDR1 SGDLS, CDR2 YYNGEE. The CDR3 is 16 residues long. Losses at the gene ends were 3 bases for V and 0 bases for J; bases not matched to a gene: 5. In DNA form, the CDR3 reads TGTGCCAGCAGCGCTGGGACAGGCCTAGCCAAAAACATTCAGTACTTC. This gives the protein CASSAGTGLAKNIQYF.

Here the CDR3 reads CASSLDSFRGQSYEQYF. CDR3 nucleotide sequence: TGTGCCAGCAGCTTGGATAGTTTCAGGGGTCAATCCTACGAGCAGTACTTC. The gene calls are TRBV5-5 and TRBJ2-7, with a tentative D call TRBD1 (6 bases). The CDR3 loop spans 17 amino acids. Trimming took off 0 bases at V and 1 base at J, with 17 bases between the two ends. Germline V gene lookup returns CDR1 SGHKS and CDR2 YYEKEE (reference sequence).

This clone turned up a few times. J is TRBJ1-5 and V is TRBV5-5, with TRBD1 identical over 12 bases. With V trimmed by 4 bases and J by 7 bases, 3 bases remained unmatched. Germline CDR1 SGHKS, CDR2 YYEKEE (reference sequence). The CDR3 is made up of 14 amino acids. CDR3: CASSLGTGGQPQHF. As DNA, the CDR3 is TGTGCCAGCAGCCTAGGGACAGGGGGCCAGCCCCAGCATTTT.

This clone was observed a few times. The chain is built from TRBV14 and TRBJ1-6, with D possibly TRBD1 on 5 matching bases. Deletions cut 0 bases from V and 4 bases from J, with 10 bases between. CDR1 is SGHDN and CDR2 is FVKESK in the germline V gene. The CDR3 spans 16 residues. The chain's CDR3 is CASSQDGGVYNSPLHF. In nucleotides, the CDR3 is TGTGCCAGCAGCCAAGATGGGGGGGTTTATAATTCACCCCTCCACTTT.

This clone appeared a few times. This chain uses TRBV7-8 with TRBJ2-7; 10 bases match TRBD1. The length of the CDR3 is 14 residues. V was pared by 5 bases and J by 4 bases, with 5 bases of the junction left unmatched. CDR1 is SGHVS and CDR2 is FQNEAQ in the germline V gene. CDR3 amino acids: CASSAWTGGYEQYV. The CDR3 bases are TGTGCCAGCAGCGCATGGACAGGGGGGTACGAGCAGTACGTC.

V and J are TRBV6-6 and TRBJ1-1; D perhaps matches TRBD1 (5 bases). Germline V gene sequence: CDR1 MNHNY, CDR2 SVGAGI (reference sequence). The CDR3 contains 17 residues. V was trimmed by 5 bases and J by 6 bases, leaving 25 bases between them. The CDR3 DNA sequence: TGTGCCAGCAGTCATGCCCCCTCGCGCAGGGTTTTGGCTGAAGCTTTCTTT. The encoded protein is CASSHAPSRRVLAEAFF.

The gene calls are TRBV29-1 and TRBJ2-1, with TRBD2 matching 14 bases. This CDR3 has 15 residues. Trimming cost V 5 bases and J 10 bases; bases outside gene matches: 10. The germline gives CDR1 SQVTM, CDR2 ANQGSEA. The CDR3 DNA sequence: TGCAGCGTTACAATGGGACTAGCGGGGGTCGGGGAGCAGTTCTTC. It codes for CSVTMGLAGVGEQFF.

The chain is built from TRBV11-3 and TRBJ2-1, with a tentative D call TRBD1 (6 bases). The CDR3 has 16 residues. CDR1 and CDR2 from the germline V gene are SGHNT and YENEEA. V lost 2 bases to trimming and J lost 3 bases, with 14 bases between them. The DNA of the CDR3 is TGTGCCAGCAGCTTAACCGGACAGCTACTCTACAATGAGCAGTTCTTC. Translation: CASSLTGQLLYNEQFF.

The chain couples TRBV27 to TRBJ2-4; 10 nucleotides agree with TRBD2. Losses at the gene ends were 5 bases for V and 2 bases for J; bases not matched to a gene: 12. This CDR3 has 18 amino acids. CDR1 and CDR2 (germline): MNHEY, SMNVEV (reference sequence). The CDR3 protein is CASSPLSGGAGSKNIQYF. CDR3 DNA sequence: TGTGCCAGCAGTCCCCTAAGCGGGGGGGCCGGGTCCAAAAACATTCAGTACTTC.

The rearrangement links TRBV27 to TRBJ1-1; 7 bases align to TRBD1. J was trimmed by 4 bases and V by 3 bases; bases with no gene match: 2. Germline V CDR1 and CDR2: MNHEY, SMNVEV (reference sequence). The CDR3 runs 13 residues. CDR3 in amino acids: CASSLTGSTEAFF. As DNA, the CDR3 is TGTGCCAGCAGTTTGACAGGGAGCACTGAAGCTTTCTTT.

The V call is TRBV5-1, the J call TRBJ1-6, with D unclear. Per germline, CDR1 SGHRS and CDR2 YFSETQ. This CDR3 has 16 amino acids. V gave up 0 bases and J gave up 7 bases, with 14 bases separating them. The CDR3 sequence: CASSLEGLLGNSPLHF. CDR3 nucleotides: TGCGCCAGCAGCTTGGAAGGACTCCTCGGAAATTCACCCCTCCACTTT. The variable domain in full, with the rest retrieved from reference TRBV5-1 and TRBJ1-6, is KAGVTQTPRYLIKTRGQQVTLSCSPISGHRSVSWYQQTPGQGLQFLFEYFSETQRNKGNFPGRFSGRQFSNSRSEMNVSTLELGDSALYLCASSLEGLLGNSPLHFGNGTRLTVT.

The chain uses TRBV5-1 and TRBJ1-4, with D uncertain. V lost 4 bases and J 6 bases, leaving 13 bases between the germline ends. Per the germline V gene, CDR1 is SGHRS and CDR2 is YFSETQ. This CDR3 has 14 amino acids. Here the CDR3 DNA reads TGCGCCAGCAGCCTGGGGTATGGGCATGAAAAACTGTTTTTT. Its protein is CASSLGYGHEKLFF.

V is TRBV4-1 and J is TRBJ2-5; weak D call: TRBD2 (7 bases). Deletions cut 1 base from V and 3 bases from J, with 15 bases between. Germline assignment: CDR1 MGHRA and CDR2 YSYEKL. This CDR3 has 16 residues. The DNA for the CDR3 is TGCGCCAGCAGCCAAGGATTGGGGGGGGCAAAAGAGACCCAGTACTTC. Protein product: CASSQGLGGAKETQYF.

The CDR3 region has the DNA TGTGCCAGCAGTTTTCGGGGTCGCGAGCAGTACGTC. As protein: CASSFRGREQYV. The rearrangement uses TRBV12-3 or TRBV12-4 and TRBJ2-7; D is possibly TRBD2 (5 bases). The CDR3 covers 12 residues. The germline V and J ends were trimmed by 3 bases and 6 bases, with 9 bases remaining between them.

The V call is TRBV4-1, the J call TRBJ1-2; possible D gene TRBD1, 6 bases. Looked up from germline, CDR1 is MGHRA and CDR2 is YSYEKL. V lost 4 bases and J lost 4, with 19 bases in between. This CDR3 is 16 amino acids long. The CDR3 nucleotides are TGCGCCAGCAGCCCCCCAGGCAGGGGCGCAAGCTATGGCTACACCTTC. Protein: CASSPPGRGASYGYTF.

CDR3 in DNA: TGTGCCAGTGCAGGCGGGTCCTACACCGGGGAGCTGTTTTTT. Residues: CASAGGSYTGELFF. V and J are TRBV19 and TRBJ2-2, with a possible D match to TRBD2 (5 bases). Germline V gives CDR1 LNHDA, CDR2 SQIVND (reference sequence). The CDR3 covers 14 residues. Trimming pared 8 bases from V and 3 bases from J, leaving 13 bases between.

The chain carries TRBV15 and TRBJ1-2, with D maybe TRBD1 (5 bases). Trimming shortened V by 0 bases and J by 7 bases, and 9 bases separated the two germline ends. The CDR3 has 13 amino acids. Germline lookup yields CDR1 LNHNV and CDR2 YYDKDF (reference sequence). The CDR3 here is CATSREQGVGYTF. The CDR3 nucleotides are TGTGCCACCAGCAGAGAGCAAGGGGTTGGCTACACCTTC.

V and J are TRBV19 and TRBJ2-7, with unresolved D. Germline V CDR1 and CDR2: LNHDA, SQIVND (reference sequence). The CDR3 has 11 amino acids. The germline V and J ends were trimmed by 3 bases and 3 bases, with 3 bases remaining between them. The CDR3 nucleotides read TGTGCCAGTAGTATCGGCTACGAGCAGTACTTC. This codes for CASSIGYEQYF.

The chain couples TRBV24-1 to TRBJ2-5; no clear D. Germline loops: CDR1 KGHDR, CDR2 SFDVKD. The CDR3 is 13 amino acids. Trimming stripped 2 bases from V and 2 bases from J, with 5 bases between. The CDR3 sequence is CATSDSRQETQYF. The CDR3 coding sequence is TGTGCCACCAGTGATTCCAGGCAAGAGACCCAGTACTTC.

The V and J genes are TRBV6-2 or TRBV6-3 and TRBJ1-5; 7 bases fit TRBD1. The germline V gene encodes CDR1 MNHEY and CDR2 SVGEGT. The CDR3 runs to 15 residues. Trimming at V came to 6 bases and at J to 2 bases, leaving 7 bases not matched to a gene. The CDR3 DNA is TGTGCCAGCAGCCAGCCGGGGACAGGCAATCAGCCCCAGCATTTT. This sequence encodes CASSQPGTGNQPQHF.